This entry concerns a single TCR beta chain. Its antigen remains unidentified. This sample was taken from a study of shared clonotypes between healthy human individuals. Overall study: Aged 18 to 49, the donors were two women and a few men. Regarding the study as a whole: The low donor count limited represented genetic and exposure-history diversity. Relative to memory subsets, naive subsets generally showed larger estimated richness.

V gave up 4 bases and J gave up 0 bases, with 15 bases separating them. CDR3 size: 17 residues. CDR1 is MGHRA, CDR2 YSYEKL, per germline. Data came from immunoSEQ multiplex PCR; TCRdb stores just in-frame clones and leaves some out. This table has under 350,000 clones, 87% appearing once. Study donors comprised healthy, HIV-negative adults devoid of recent acute infection or vaccination. Input material: memory CD8+ T cells sorted from blood. As for subset: CD45RO+ cells pooled with CCR7-negative TemRA cells. This chain joins TRBV4-1 and TRBJ2-2; D might be TRBD1 (5 bases). This TCR derives from a man aged 18 to 30 in good health. In nucleotides, the CDR3 is TGCGCCAGCAGCCCCAGGGTGGTAACCCCGAACACCGGGGAGCTGTTTTTT. Translated, it gives CASSPRVVTPNTGELFF.